The 27 T cell receptor beta chains below all came from one sample that was sequenced in a study of T cell responses to AZD1222 COVID-19 vaccine. Assay used: immunoSEQ multiplex PCR; TCRdb lists only in-frame clones, some missing. The data contain about 140,000 clones, around 90% of them singletons. The sample consisted of peripheral blood, taken 28 days after the second AZD1222 dose. The receptor set was obtained from an adult who received the AZD1222 COVID-19 vaccine.

The genes are TRBV28 and TRBJ1-5; D may be TRBD1 (5 bases). V was cut by 7 bases and J by 5 bases, with 24 bases left in between. This CDR3 contains 17 residues. The germline CDR1 and CDR2 sequences are MDHEN and SYDVKM. The CDR3: CASMGLGRGALDQPQHF. The CDR3 DNA follows: TGTGCCAGCATGGGTCTCGGCCGGGGCGCGTTGGATCAGCCCCAGCATTTT.

The V call is TRBV4-2, the J call TRBJ1-1, with a possible D match to TRBD1 (5 bases). Germline values: CDR1 LGHNA, CDR2 YNFKEQ. V was pared by 6 bases and J by 4 bases, with 18 bases between. CDR3 length: 15 amino acids. CDR3 DNA sequence: TGTGCCAGCAGGGGGATGTGGGGCGCGGTCACTGAAGCTTTCTTT. Its protein is CASRGMWGAVTEAFF.

V usage is TRBV19 and J usage is TRBJ2-1; 12 bases map to TRBD2. V was clipped by 1 base and J by 8 bases; unmatched bases: 3. Germline CDR1 is LNHDA and CDR2 is SQIVND (reference sequence). The CDR3 spans 15 residues. CDR3 protein: CASSIGLAGAYEQFF. In DNA form, the CDR3 reads TGTGCCAGTAGTATAGGACTAGCGGGAGCCTATGAGCAGTTCTTC. Complete variable domain (other parts from reference TRBV19 and TRBJ2-1): DGGITQSPKYLFRKEGQNVTLSCEQNLNHDAMYWYRQDPGQGLRLIYYSQIVNDFQKGDIAEGYSVSREKKESFPLTVTSAQKNPTAFYLCASSIGLAGAYEQFFGPGTRLTVL.

This clone has just a few counts. The chain is built from TRBV5-1 and TRBJ2-3; D gene uncertain. Germline assignment: CDR1 SGHRS and CDR2 YFSETQ. V lost 3 bases, J lost 3 bases, and 8 bases lay in between. The CDR3 is 13 residues long. CDR3 nucleotides: TGCGCCAGCAGCTCGGCTATGACAGATACGCAGTATTTT. As protein: CASSSAMTDTQYF. The full variable domain, in which reference TRBV5-1 and TRBJ2-3 provide the parts outside the CDR3, is KAGVTQTPRYLIKTRGQQVTLSCSPISGHRSVSWYQQTPGQGLQFLFEYFSETQRNKGNFPGRFSGRQFSNSRSEMNVSTLELGDSALYLCASSSAMTDTQYFGPGTRLTVL.

The CDR3 bases are TGCAGCGTTGAGTCTCCTGGACTAGCGGGGTACGAGCAGTACTTC. This gives the protein CSVESPGLAGYEQYF. The chain links TRBV29-1 to TRBJ2-7; 12 nucleotides match TRBD2. The CDR3 totals 15 residues. From germline, CDR1 is SQVTM and CDR2 ANQGSEA. The V and J ends lost 3 bases and 4 bases, in that order; junction bases with no gene match: 7.

This clone came up once. The J gene is TRBJ1-6, the V gene TRBV11-1, with 7 bases aligning to TRBD1. The CDR3 has 14 residues. V shed 5 bases and J 8 bases; nucleotides not matched to a gene: 6. Germline V gives CDR1 SGHAT, CDR2 FQDESV (reference sequence). The chain's CDR3 is CASSQNRGDSPLHF. DNA of the CDR3: TGTGCCAGCAGCCAAAACAGGGGCGATTCACCCCTCCACTTT.

The chain carries TRBV21-1 and TRBJ1-1; TRBD1 reflects the table's D call only, with no check against the DNA. TRBV21-1 is an annotated pseudogene. The CDR3 loop spans 15 amino acids. The CDR3 sequence: CASSNLQGCGTEAFF. CDR3 in DNA: TGTGCCAGCAGCAACTTACAGGGCTGCGGCACTGAAGCTTTCTTT.

Of note for this clone: The same CDR3 also results from other DNA sequences found in this sample. The chain combines TRBV7-2 with TRBJ2-7, with D unclear. With 2 bases removed from V and 1 base from J, the gap between germline ends came to 9 bases. CDR1 and CDR2 from the germline V gene are SGHTA and FQGNSA. The CDR3 covers 14 residues. The chain's CDR3 is CASSLTSGSYEQYF. CDR3 bases: TGTGCCAGCAGCTTAACTTCCGGGTCCTACGAGCAGTACTTC. Drawing the rest from reference TRBV7-2 and TRBJ2-7, the complete variable domain is GAGVSQSPSNKVTEKGKDVELRCDPISGHTALYWYRQSLGQGLEFLIYFQGNSAPDKSGLPSDRFSAERTGGSVSTLTIQRTQQEDSAVYLCASSLTSGSYEQYFGPGTRLTVT.

The gene calls are TRBV9 and TRBJ2-2, with 7 positions matching TRBD1. The CDR3 spans 14 residues. The germline CDR1 and CDR2 sequences are SGDLS and YYNGEE. V dropped 4 bases and J dropped 4; count of bases not matched to a gene: 4. The CDR3 protein is CASSQTGTTGELFF. CDR3 DNA sequence: TGTGCCAGCAGCCAGACAGGGACCACCGGGGAGCTGTTTTTT.

The rearrangement uses TRBV7-3 and TRBJ2-5; D possibly corresponds to TRBD2 (6 bases). The CDR3 is 13 residues long. Per germline, CDR1 SGHTA and CDR2 FQGTGA. V was pared by 4 bases and J by 7 bases, with 13 bases between. CDR3 bases: TGTGCCAGCAGCTGGGGGACTGACGGGACCCAGTACTTC. Encoded protein: CASSWGTDGTQYF.

Of note for this clone: A read error may account for a junction end that differs from germline. The rearrangement joins TRBV7-7 to TRBJ2-1; the D gene is possibly TRBD1 (6 bases). The CDR3 consists of 15 residues. Germline V gene data show CDR1 as SSHAT and CDR2 as FNYEAQ (reference sequence). The CDR3 region has the DNA TGTGCTAGCAGTACAGGACAGAGCTCCTACAATGAGCAGTTCTTC. Protein sequence: CASSTGQSSYNEQFF.

The chain has TRBV7-3 and TRBJ2-7; a weak D match, TRBD2 (6 bases). The CDR3 is made up of 13 amino acids. Trimming removed 3 bases at V and 7 bases at J, with 13 bases between. Germline values: CDR1 SGHTA, CDR2 FQGTGA. This CDR3 is CASSFSGAGEQYF. As DNA, the CDR3 is TGTGCCAGCAGCTTTTCGGGAGCGGGTGAGCAGTACTTC.

This clone appeared once. The chain has TRBV28 and TRBJ2-6; D is possibly TRBD1 (5 bases). Deletions cut 5 bases from V and 1 base from J, with 9 bases between. The CDR3 loop spans 15 amino acids. Germline loops: CDR1 MDHEN, CDR2 SYDVKM. CDR3 bases: TGTGCCAGCAGTAATCAGGGTTCTGGGGCCAACGTCCTGACTTTC. This sequence encodes CASSNQGSGANVLTF.

The chain carries TRBV4-3 and TRBJ2-3; 7 bases agree with TRBD1. Germline V gives CDR1 LGHNA, CDR2 YSLEER. Trimming removed 4 bases from V and 5 bases from J; junction bases left unmatched: 6. This CDR3 region has 14 residues. The CDR3 DNA follows: TGCGCCAGCAGCCCCCGGGACAGTGTAGATACGCAGTATTTT. Translating gives CASSPRDSVDTQYF.

The chain carries TRBV27 and TRBJ2-1; D call uncertain. Trimming pared 0 bases from V and 7 bases from J, leaving 7 bases between. The V gene's germline CDR1 is MNHEY and CDR2 SMNVEV (reference sequence). This CDR3 has 13 amino acids. The CDR3 DNA reads as TGTGCCAGCAGTTTATCAGCTGGGAATGAGCAGTTCTTC. The encoded protein is CASSLSAGNEQFF.

This chain joins TRBV28 and TRBJ1-6; D unclear. Germline assignment: CDR1 MDHEN and CDR2 SYDVKM. Trimming took 2 bases from V and 9 from J, leaving 5 bases between them. The CDR3 is 12 residues long. For the CDR3, the DNA is TGTGCCAGCAGTTTACCGGGTTCACCCCTCCACTTT. It is translated as CASSLPGSPLHF.

The table lists this clone with a few counts. The chain combines TRBV28 with TRBJ1-5, with D unclear. This CDR3 has 16 residues. The germline gives CDR1 MDHEN, CDR2 SYDVKM. V was clipped by 4 bases and J by 4 bases, with 17 bases between them. Here the CDR3 reads CASSSHRPVGNQPQHF. For the CDR3, the DNA is TGTGCCAGCAGTTCCCACCGCCCCGTTGGGAATCAGCCCCAGCATTTT.

The chain recombines TRBV25-1 with TRBJ1-3; a weak D match, TRBD1 (6 bases). This CDR3 region has 15 residues. Trimming removed 6 bases at V and 3 bases at J, with 15 bases between. Germline V gives CDR1 MGHDK, CDR2 SYGVNS. CDR3 bases: TGTGCCAGCAGCCCCCTACAGGGAGGTGGAAACACCATATATTTT. Translating it yields CASSPLQGGGNTIYF. Full variable domain (outside the CDR3, taken from reference TRBV25-1 and TRBJ1-3): EADIYQTPRYLVIGTGKKITLECSQTMGHDKMYWYQQDPGMELHLIHYSYGVNSTEKGDLSSESTVSRIRTEHFPLTLESARPSHTSQYLCASSPLQGGGNTIYFGEGSWLTVV.

This clone has only one observation. V gene TRBV9 combines with J gene TRBJ2-7, with 9 bases identical to TRBD2. Germline V gives CDR1 SGDLS, CDR2 YYNGEE. The length of the CDR3 is 15 residues. V gave up 3 bases and J gave up 2 bases; unmatched junction bases: 6. The CDR3 DNA follows: TGTGCCAGCAGCGCCACCGGGACTAGCACCTACGAGCAGTACTTC. This translates into CASSATGTSTYEQYF.

V and J are TRBV12-3 or TRBV12-4 and TRBJ1-2; D perhaps matches TRBD1 (6 bases). The CDR3 loop spans 13 amino acids. V dropped 6 bases and J dropped 8 bases, with 16 bases sitting between them. The CDR3 DNA is TGTGCCAGCAGGGTACAGGGTTCAGGGGGCTACACCTTC. This translates into CASRVQGSGGYTF.

This chain uses TRBV6-5 with TRBJ1-5; no clear D gene. With 8 bases removed from V and 4 bases from J, the gap between germline ends came to 18 bases. CDR1 MNHEY and CDR2 SVGAGI come from the germline V gene. This CDR3 contains 15 residues. In DNA form, the CDR3 reads TGTGCCAGCGGGCGAACAGCCACCGCGAATCAGCCCCAGCATTTT. The encoded protein is CASGRTATANQPQHF.

The chain uses TRBV28 and TRBJ2-1, with 10 bases that match TRBD2. Germline V gene data show CDR1 as MDHEN and CDR2 as SYDVKM. With 5 bases clipped from V and 8 bases from J, the junction kept 9 bases outside the gene matches. The CDR3 is 15 amino acids. The CDR3, as DNA: TGTGCCAGCAGTCCGAGCGGGAGGGCCAACGATGAGCAGTTCTTC. It translates to CASSPSGRANDEQFF.

The CDR3 coding sequence is TGTGCCAGCTCAGCGACAGGGTCCTACGAGCAGTACTTC. Amino acid sequence: CASSATGSYEQYF. V is TRBV18 and J is TRBJ2-7, with 7 bases identical to TRBD1. Trimming at V came to 5 bases and at J to 1 base, leaving 2 bases not matched to a gene. CDR1 is KGHSH and CDR2 is LQKENI in the germline V gene. The CDR3 runs to 13 residues.

The table lists this clone with a few counts. The genes are TRBV27 and TRBJ1-2, with 10 bases that match TRBD1. The germline V gene encodes CDR1 MNHEY and CDR2 SMNVEV (reference sequence). This CDR3 is 15 amino acids long. J was trimmed by 7 bases and V by 4 bases; bases with no gene match: 9. DNA for the CDR3: TGTGCCAGCAGTTCCCAGGGGACAGGGGTGGTTGGCTACACCTTC. Amino acid sequence: CASSSQGTGVVGYTF.

The V and J genes are TRBV28 and TRBJ1-5; the D is unclear. The CDR3 consists of 15 residues. CDR1 MDHEN and CDR2 SYDVKM come from the germline V gene. The ends were cut back, 5 bases at V and 3 bases at J, with 14 bases in the middle. The CDR3 DNA is TGTGCCAGCAGTAGATCCGGACGGAACAATCAGCCCCAGCATTTT. Amino acids: CASSRSGRNNQPQHF.

The rearrangement uses TRBV19 and TRBJ1-1, with 7 bases lining up with TRBD1. Germline CDR1 reads LNHDA; CDR2 reads SQIVND (reference sequence). The CDR3 totals 15 residues. Trimming removed 6 bases from V and 1 base from J; junction bases left unmatched: 8. The CDR3 region is CASRPMTGTNTEAFF. The CDR3 coding sequence is TGTGCCAGTAGGCCTATGACAGGGACGAACACTGAAGCTTTCTTT.

V usage is TRBV5-1 and J usage is TRBJ2-3; D ambiguous. Trimming pared 0 bases from V and 2 bases from J, leaving 16 bases between. Germline V gene data show CDR1 as SGHRS and CDR2 as YFSETQ. The CDR3 loop spans 17 amino acids. In nucleotides, the CDR3 is TGCGCCAGCAGCTTGGCGGGCGGTGTCCTTCTCACAGATACGCAGTATTTT. Encoded protein: CASSLAGGVLLTDTQYF.